This T cell receptor (beta chain) was recovered during a study of response to subunit inactivated influenza vaccine. General observations from the study: Each seasonal influenza vaccination recruits few new T cells, the authors suggested.

MiXCR, applied by TCRdb to the RT-PCR reads, yields one record per CDR3 protein. The profile shows around 850,000 distinct CDR3 sequences, under 20% of them singletons. The CDR3 totals 12 residues. The V end lost 7 bases, the J end lost 3 bases, and 7 bases lay between the germline ends. CDR1 is MNHEY and CDR2 is SVGEGT in the germline V gene. This clonotype was seen more than once but under ten times. The antigen remains undetermined. The V gene is TRBV6-2 or TRBV6-3, the J gene TRBJ2-1; D gene uncertain. The source of this sequence is a man aged 50 to 59 who received an inactivated influenza vaccine. The sample in question was PBMCs from blood, obtained roughly 5 days after vaccination. In DNA, the CDR3 is TGTGCCAGCAAAGGGAACTACAATGAGCAGTTCTTC. Its protein is CASKGNYNEQFF.